This T cell receptor (beta chain) came from a study of T cells in Graves' hyperthyroidism and ophthalmopathy. The germline CDR1 and CDR2 sequences are SGHRS and YFSETQ. Trimming took 3 bases from V and 0 from J, leaving 12 bases between them. The CDR3 extends over 15 amino acids. This clonotype was recorded many times. Amplification targeted TCR beta CDR3 regions from RNA transcripts. RT-PCR in the first round (using the HTBI primer set) targeted the TCR CDR3. TCRdb reprocessed the multiplex PCR reads via MiXCR and lists one record per CDR3 protein. The sample contains hundreds of thousands of distinct CDR3 sequences, over 15% of which appear only once.

The chain recombines TRBV5-1 with TRBJ1-1, with D perhaps TRBD1 (5 bases). What was sequenced was blood. The TCR was taken from a woman aged 18-29 years with Graves' hyperthyroidism. CDR3 residues: CASSSKTEMNTEAFF. CDR3 DNA: TGCGCCAGCAGCTCGAAGACAGAGATGAACACTGAAGCTTTCTTT.